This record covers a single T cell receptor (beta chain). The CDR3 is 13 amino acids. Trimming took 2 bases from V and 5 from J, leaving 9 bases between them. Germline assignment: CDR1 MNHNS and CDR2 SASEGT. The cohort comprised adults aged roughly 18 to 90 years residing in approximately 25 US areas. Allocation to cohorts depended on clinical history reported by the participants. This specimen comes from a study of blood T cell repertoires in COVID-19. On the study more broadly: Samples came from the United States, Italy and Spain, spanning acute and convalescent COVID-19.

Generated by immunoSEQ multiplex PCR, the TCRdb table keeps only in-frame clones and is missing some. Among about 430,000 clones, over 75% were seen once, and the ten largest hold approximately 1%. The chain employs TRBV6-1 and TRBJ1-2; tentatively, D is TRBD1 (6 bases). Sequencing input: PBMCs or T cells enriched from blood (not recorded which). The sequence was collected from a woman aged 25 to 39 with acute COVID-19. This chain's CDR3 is CASSEQGKYGYTF. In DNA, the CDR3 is TGTGCCAGCAGTGAACAGGGGAAGTATGGCTACACCTTC.